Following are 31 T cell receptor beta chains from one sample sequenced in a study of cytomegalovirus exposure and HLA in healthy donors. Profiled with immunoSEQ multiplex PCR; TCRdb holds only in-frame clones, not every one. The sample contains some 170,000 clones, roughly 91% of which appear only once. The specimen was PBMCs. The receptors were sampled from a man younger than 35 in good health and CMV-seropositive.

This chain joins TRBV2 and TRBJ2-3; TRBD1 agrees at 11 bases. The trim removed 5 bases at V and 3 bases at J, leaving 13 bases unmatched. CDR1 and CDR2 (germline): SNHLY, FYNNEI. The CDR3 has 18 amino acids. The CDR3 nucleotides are TGTGCCAGCAGTCGGGACAGGGGGTTTCGGGAGGGGACAGATACGCAGTATTTT. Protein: CASSRDRGFREGTDTQYF.

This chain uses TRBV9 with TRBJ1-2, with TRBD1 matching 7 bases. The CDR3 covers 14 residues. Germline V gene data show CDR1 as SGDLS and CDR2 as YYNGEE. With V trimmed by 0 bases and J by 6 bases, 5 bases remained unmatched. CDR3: CASSVVEGADGYTF. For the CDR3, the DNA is TGTGCCAGCAGCGTAGTAGAGGGGGCGGATGGCTACACCTTC.

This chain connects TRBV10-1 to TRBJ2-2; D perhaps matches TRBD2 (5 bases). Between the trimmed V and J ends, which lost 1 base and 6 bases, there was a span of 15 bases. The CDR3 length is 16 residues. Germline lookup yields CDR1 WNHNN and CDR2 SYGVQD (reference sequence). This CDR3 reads CASSEFRRVAPGELFF. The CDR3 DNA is TGCGCCAGCAGTGAGTTCCGACGGGTAGCGCCCGGGGAGCTGTTTTTT.

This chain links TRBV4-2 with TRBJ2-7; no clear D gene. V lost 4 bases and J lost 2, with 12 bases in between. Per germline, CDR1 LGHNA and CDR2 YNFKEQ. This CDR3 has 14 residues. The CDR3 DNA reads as TGTGCCAGCAGCCCGCTTCTAGGTACCTACGAGCAGTACTTC. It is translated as CASSPLLGTYEQYF.

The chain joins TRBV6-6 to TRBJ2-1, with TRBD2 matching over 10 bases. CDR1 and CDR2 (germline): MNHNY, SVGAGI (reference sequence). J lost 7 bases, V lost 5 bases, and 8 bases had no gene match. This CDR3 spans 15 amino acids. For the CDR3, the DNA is TGTGCCAGCAGTCCTACTAGCGGGAATATTAATGAGCAGTTCTTC. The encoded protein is CASSPTSGNINEQFF.

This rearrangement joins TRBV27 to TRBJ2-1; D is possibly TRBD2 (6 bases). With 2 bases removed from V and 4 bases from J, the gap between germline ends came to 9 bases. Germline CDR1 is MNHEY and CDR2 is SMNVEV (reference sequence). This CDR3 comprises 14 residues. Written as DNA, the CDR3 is TGTGCCAGCAGTTTACACGGGAGTTACAATGAGCAGTTCTTC. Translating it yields CASSLHGSYNEQFF.

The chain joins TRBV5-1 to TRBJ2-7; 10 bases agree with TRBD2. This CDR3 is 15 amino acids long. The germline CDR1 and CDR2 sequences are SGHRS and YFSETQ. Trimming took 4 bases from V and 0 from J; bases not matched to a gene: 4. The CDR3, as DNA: TGCGCCAGCAGCGTACTAGCGGGAAGCTCCTACGAGCAGTACTTC. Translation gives CASSVLAGSSYEQYF.

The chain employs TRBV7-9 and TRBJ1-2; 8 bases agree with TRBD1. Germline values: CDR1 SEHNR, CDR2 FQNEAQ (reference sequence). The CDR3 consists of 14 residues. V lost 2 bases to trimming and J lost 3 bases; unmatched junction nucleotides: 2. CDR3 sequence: CASSLMTGDYGYTF. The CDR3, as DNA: TGTGCCAGCAGCTTAATGACAGGGGACTATGGCTACACCTTC.

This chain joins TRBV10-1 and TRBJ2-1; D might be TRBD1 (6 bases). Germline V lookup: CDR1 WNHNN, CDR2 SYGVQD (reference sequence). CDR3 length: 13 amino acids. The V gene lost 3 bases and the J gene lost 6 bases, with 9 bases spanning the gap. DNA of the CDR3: TGCGCCAGCAGTGACGGGACACTCAATGAGCAGTTCTTC. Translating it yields CASSDGTLNEQFF.

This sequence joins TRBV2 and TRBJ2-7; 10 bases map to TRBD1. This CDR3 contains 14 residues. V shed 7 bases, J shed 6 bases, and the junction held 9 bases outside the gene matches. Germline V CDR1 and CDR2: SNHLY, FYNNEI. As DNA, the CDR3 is TGTGCCAGCACCCCACGGACAGGGGGTAGCGAGCAGTACTTC. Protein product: CASTPRTGGSEQYF.

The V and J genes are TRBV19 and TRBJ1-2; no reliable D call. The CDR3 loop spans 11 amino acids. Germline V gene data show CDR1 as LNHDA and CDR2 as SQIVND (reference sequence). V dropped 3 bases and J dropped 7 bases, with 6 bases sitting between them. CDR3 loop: CASSMGVGYTF. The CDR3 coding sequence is TGTGCCAGTAGTATGGGAGTTGGCTACACCTTC.

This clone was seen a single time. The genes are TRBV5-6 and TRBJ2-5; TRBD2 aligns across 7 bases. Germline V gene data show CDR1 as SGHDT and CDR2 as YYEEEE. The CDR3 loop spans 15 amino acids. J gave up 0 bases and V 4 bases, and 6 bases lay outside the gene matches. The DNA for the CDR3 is TGTGCCAGCAGCATTCTAGCGGCCTACCAAGAGACCCAGTACTTC. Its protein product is CASSILAAYQETQYF. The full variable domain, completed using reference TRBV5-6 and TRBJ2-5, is DAGVTQSPTHLIKTRGQQVTLRCSPKSGHDTVSWYQQALGQGPQFIFQYYEEEERQRGNFPDRFSGHQFPNYSSELNVNALLLGDSALYLCASSILAAYQETQYFGPGTRLLVL.

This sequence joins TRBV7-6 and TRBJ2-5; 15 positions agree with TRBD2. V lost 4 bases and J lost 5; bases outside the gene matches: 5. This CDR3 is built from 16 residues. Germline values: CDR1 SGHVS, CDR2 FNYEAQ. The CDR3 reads CASSWTSGRAGETQYF. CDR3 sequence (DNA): TGTGCCAGCAGCTGGACTAGCGGGAGGGCCGGGGAGACCCAGTACTTC.

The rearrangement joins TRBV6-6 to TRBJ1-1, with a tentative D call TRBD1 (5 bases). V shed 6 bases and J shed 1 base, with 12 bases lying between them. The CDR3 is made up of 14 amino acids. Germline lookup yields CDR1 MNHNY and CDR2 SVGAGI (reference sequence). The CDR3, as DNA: TGTGCCAGCAGCTTGATTACAGGGAACACTGAAGCTTTCTTT. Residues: CASSLITGNTEAFF.

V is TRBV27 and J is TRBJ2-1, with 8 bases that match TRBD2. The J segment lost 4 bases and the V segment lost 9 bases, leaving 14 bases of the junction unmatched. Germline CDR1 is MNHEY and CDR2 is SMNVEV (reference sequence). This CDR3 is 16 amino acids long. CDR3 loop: CASALAGPVGYNEQFF. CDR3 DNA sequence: TGTGCCAGTGCCTTAGCGGGGCCCGTCGGGTACAATGAGCAGTTCTTC.

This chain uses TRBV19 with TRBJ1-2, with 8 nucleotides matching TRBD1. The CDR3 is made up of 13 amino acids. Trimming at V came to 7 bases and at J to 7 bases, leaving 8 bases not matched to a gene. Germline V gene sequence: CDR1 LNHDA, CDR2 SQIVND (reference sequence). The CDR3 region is CASMRQGIFGYTF. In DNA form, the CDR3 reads TGTGCCAGTATGCGACAGGGGATTTTTGGCTACACCTTC. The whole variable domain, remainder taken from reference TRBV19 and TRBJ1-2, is DGGITQSPKYLFRKEGQNVTLSCEQNLNHDAMYWYRQDPGQGLRLIYYSQIVNDFQKGDIAEGYSVSREKKESFPLTVTSAQKNPTAFYLCASMRQGIFGYTFGSGTRLTVV.

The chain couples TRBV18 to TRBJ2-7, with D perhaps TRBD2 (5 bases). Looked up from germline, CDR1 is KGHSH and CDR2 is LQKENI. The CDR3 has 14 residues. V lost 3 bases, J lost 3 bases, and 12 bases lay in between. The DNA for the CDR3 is TGTGCCAGCTCACCGGAGGCTGATGGCTACGAGCAGTACTTC. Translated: CASSPEADGYEQYF.

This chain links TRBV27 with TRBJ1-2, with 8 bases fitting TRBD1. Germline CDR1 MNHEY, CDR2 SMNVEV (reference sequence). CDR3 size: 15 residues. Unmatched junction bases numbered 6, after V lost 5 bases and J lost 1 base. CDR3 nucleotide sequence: TGTGCCAGCAGTCGAGGGACAGGTAGTAACTATGGCTACACCTTC. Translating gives CASSRGTGSNYGYTF.

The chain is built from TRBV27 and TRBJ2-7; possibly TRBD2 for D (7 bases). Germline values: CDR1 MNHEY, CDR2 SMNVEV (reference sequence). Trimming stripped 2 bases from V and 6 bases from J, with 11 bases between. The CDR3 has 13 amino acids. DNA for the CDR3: TGTGCCAGCAGTTTACTGGCGGGGGCCGAGCAGTACTTC. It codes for CASSLLAGAEQYF.

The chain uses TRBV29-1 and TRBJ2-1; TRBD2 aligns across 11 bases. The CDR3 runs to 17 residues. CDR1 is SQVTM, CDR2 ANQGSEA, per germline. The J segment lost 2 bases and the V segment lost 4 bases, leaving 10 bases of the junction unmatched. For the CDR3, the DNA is TGCAGCGTTGGATCCGGGACTAGCGGAACTCCCTACAATGAGCAGTTCTTC. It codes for CSVGSGTSGTPYNEQFF.

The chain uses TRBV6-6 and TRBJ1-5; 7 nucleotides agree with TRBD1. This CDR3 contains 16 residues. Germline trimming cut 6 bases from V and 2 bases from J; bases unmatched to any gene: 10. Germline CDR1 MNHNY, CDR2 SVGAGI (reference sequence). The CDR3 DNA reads TGTGCCAGCAGCTCCCGACAGGGAGACGGCAATCAGCCCCAGCATTTT. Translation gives CASSSRQGDGNQPQHF.

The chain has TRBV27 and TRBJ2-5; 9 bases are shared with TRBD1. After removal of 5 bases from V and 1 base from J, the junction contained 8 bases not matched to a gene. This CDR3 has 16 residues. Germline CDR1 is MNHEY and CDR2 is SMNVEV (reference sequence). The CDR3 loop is CASSRTGTGIQETQYF. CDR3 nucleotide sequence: TGTGCCAGCAGTCGCACCGGGACAGGGATCCAAGAGACCCAGTACTTC.

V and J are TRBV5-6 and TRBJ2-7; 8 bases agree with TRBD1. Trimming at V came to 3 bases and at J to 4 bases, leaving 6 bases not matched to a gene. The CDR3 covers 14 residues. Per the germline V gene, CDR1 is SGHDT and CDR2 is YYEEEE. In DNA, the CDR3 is TGTGCCAGCAGCTGGGGACAGGAGGCGTACGAGCAGTACTTC. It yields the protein CASSWGQEAYEQYF.

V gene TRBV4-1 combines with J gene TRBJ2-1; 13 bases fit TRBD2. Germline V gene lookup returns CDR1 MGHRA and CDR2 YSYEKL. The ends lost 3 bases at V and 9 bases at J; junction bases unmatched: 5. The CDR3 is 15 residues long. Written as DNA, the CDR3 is TGCGCCAGCAGCCAGCAAGGACTAGCGGGAGTTGAGCAGTTCTTC. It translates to CASSQQGLAGVEQFF.

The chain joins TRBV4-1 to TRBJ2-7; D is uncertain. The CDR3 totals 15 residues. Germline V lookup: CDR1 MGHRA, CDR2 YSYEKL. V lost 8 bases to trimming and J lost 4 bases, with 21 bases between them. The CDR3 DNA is TGCGCCAGCCTAGATATACATCGTCTCCTTTACGAGCAGTACTTC. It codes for CASLDIHRLLYEQYF.

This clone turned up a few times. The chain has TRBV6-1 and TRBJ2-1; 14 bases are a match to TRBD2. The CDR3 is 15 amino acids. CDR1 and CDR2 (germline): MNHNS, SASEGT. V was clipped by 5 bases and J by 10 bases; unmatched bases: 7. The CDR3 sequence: CASSSGTSGSWEQFF. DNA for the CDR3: TGTGCCAGCAGTTCCGGGACTAGCGGGAGTTGGGAGCAGTTCTTC.

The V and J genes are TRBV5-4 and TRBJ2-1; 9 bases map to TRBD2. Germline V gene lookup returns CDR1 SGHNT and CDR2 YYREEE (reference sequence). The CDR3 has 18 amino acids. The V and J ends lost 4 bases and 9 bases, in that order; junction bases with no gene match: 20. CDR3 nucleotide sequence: TGTGCCAGCAGCCCCCGGACGGCCGCGGGGGCACTAGCGGGTGAGCAGTTCTTC. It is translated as CASSPRTAAGALAGEQFF.

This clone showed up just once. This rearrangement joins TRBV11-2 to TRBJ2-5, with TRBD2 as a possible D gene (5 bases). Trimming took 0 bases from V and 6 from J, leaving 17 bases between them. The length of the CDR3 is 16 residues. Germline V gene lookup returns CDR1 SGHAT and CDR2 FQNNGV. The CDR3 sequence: CASSLDPDPSWKTQYF. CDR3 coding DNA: TGTGCCAGCAGCTTAGATCCCGATCCTAGCTGGAAGACCCAGTACTTC. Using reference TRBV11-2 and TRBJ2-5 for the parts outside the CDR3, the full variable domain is EAGVAQSPRYKIIEKRQSVAFWCNPISGHATLYWYQQILGQGPKLLIQFQNNGVVDDSQLPKDRFSAERLKGVDSTLKIQPAKLEDSAVYLCASSLDPDPSWKTQYFGPGTRLLVL.

In DNA, the CDR3 is TGTGCCAGCAGCCCCTGGACATCTCCTAGCACAGATACGCAGTATTTT. Protein product: CASSPWTSPSTDTQYF. This chain joins TRBV7-3 and TRBJ2-3; tentative D call: TRBD1 (5 bases). The CDR3 contains 16 residues. From germline, CDR1 is SGHTA and CDR2 FQGTGA. V was clipped by 5 bases and J by 0 bases, with 15 bases between them.

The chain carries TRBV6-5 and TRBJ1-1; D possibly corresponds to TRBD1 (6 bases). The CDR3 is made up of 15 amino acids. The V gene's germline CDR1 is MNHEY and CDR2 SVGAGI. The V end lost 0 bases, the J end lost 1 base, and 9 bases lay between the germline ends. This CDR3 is CASSYSRTANTEAFF. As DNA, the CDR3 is TGTGCCAGCAGTTACTCCCGGACAGCGAACACTGAAGCTTTCTTT.

This CDR3 reads CASSESSPGLAGGSNEQFF. The CDR3 DNA sequence: TGCGCCAGCAGTGAGTCCTCTCCGGGACTAGCGGGAGGCTCGAATGAGCAGTTCTTC. This rearrangement joins TRBV10-1 to TRBJ2-1, with 15 bases aligning to TRBD2. The CDR3 has 19 amino acids. Germline trimming cut 0 bases from V and 7 bases from J; bases unmatched to any gene: 10. The germline gives CDR1 WNHNN, CDR2 SYGVQD (reference sequence).